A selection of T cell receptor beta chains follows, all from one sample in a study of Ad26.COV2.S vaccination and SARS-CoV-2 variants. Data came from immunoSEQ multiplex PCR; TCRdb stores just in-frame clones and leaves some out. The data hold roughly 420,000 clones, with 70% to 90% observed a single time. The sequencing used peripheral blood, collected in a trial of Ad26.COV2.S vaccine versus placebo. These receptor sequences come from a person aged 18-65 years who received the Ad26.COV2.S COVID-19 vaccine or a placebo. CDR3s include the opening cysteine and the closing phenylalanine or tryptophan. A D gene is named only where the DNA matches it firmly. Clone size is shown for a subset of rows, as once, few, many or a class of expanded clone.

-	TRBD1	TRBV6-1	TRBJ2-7	CASSVVVFGQGYEQYF	TGTGCCAGCAGTGTAGTAGTTTTCGGACAGGGTTACGAGCAGTACTTC
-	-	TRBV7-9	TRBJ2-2	CASSSQGGGAMAGELFF	TGTGCCAGCAGCTCCCAAGGAGGGGGGGCGATGGCCGGGGAGCTGTTTTTT
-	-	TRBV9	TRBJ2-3	CASSARFAGTDTQYF	TGTGCCAGCAGCGCCCGGTTCGCGGGCACAGATACGCAGTATTTT
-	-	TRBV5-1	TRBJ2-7	CASSSGSGQYF	TGCGCCAGCAGCTCCGGGTCGGGGCAGTACTTC
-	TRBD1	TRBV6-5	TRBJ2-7	CASSRTGVEQYF	TGTGCCAGCAGTCGAACAGGGGTCGAGCAGTACTTC
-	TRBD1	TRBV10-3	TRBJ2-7	CAISESGTGGYEQYF	TGTGCCATCAGTGAGTCCGGGACAGGGGGTTACGAGCAGTACTTC
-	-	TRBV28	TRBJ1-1	CASTLLNTEAFF	TGTGCCAGCACCCTATTGAACACTGAAGCTTTCTTT
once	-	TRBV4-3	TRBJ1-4	CASSRLADGTNEKLFF	TGCGCCAGCAGCCGCCTCGCGGACGGGACGAATGAAAAACTGTTTTTT
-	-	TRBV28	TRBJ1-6	CASSSIRVDSPLHF	TGTGCCAGCAGTTCAATCAGGGTGGATTCACCCCTCCACTTT
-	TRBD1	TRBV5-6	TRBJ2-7	CASSLLQGAYEQYF	TGTGCCAGCAGCTTGTTACAGGGGGCCTACGAGCAGTACTTC
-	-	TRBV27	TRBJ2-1	CASSLSRSYNEQFF	TGTGCCAGCAGTTTATCGCGCTCCTACAATGAGCAGTTCTTC
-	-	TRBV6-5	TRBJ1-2	CASSQGYYGYTF	TGTGCCAGCAGTCAGGGTTACTATGGCTACACCTTC
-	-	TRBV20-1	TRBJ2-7	CSARETYEQYF	TGCAGCGCCAGGGAGACCTACGAGCAGTACTTC
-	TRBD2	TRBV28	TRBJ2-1	CASSPRTSGGPHNEQFF	TGTGCCAGCAGTCCCCGGACTAGCGGGGGGCCCCACAATGAGCAGTTCTTC
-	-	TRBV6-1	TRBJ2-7	CASSEIYEQYF	TGTGCCAGCAGTGAAATCTACGAGCAGTACTTC
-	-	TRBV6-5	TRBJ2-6	CASSYDGSGANVLTF	TGTGCCAGCAGTTACGACGGGTCTGGGGCCAACGTCCTGACTTTC
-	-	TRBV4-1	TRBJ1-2	CASSQVWYRTVQGYGYTF	TGCGCCAGCAGCCAAGTATGGTATCGAACAGTACAGGGCTATGGCTACACCTTC
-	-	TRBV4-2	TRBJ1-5	CASSQDLRGAGQPQHF	TGTGCCAGCAGCCAAGATCTCAGGGGCGCGGGACAGCCCCAGCATTTT
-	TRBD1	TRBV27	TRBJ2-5	CASRTSGTGGTQYF	TGTGCCAGCAGAACATCCGGGACAGGGGGGACCCAGTACTTC
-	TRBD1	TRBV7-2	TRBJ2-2	CASSLTGGDTGELFF	TGTGCCAGCAGCTTGACAGGGGGTGACACCGGGGAGCTGTTTTTT
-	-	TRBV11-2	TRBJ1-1	CASSPGEYTEAFF	TGTGCCAGCAGCCCTGGTGAGTACACTGAAGCTTTCTTT
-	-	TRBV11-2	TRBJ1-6	CASSHDYGPKNSPLHF	TGTGCCAGCAGCCACGACTATGGACCGAAAAATTCACCCCTCCACTTT
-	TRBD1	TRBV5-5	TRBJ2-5	CASSSTGQGRWETQYF	TGTGCCAGCAGCTCCACGGGACAGGGAAGATGGGAGACCCAGTACTTC
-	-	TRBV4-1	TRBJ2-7	CASSPVGGGRSYEQYF	TGCGCCAGCAGCCCCGTGGGGGGGGGCCGCTCCTACGAGCAGTACTTC
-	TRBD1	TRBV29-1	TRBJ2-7	CSVGQGTYEQYF	TGCAGCGTTGGACAGGGAACCTACGAGCAGTACTTC
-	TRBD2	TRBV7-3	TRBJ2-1	CASSSRRAGDSYNEQFF	TGTGCCAGCAGCTCCCGGCGTGCGGGGGACTCCTACAATGAGCAGTTCTTC
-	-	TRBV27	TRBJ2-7	CASSLKGGTYEQYF	TGTGCCAGCAGTTTAAAGGGGGGCACCTACGAGCAGTACTTC
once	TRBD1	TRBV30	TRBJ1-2	CAWLPPGTVSNYGYTF	TGTGCCTGGTTACCCCCCGGGACAGTCTCTAACTATGGCTACACCTTC
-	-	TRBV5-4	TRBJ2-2	CASSWGLATSNTGELFF	TGTGCCAGCAGCTGGGGGCTAGCGACCTCGAACACCGGGGAGCTGTTTTTT
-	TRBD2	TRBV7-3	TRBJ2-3	CASSLAGGTDTQYF	TGTGCCAGCAGCTTAGCGGGGGGCACAGATACGCAGTATTTT
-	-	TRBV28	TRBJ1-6	CASERQVGNSPLHF	TGTGCCAGCGAGAGACAGGTCGGAAATTCACCCCTCCACTTT
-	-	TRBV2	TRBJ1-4	CASSPGGATNEKLFF	TGTGCCAGCAGTCCTGGGGGAGCAACTAATGAAAAACTGTTTTTT
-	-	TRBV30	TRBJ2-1	CAWSVEVGFVLQDEQFF	TGTGCCTGGAGTGTAGAGGTGGGGTTCGTCCTACAGGATGAGCAGTTCTTC